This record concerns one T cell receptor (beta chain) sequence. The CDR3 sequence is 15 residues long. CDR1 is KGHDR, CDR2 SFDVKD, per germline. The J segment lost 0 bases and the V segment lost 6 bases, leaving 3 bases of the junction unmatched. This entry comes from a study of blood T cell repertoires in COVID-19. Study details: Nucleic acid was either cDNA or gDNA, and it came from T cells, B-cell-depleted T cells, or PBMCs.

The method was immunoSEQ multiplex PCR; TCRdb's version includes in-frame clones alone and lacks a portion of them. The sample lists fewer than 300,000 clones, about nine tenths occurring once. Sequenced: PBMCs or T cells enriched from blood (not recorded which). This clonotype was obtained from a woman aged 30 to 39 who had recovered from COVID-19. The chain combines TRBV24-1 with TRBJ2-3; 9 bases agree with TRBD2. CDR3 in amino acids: CATSPSGVSTDTQYF. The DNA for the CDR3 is TGTGCCACCAGTCCTAGCGGGGTTAGCACAGATACGCAGTATTTT.